This T cell receptor (beta chain) was sequenced during a study of T cells in Graves' hyperthyroidism and ophthalmopathy. In this sample, this clonotype turned up many times. The CDR3 regions of TCR beta were amplified from RNA transcripts. With the HTBI primer set, the TCR CDR3 went through a first round of RT-PCR. TCRdb re-called the multiplex PCR reads with MiXCR, one entry per CDR3 protein. The profile covers under 450,000 distinct CDR3 sequences, with about a sixth appearing a single time and over 12% taken by the ten largest. This CDR3 has 12 residues. V shed 7 bases and J shed 1 base, with 10 bases lying between them. Germline lookup yields CDR1 DFQATT and CDR2 SNEGSKA (reference sequence).

The V gene is TRBV20-1, the J gene TRBJ1-1; D unclear. Sequenced: blood. The sequence came from a woman younger than 35 with Graves' hyperthyroidism. CDR3 amino acids: CSGDSENTEAFF. The CDR3, as DNA: TGCAGTGGGGATTCAGAGAACACTGAAGCTTTCTTT.